This T cell receptor beta chain is from a study of Graves' ophthalmopathy and Graves' hyperthyroidism. Whole-study context: Peripheral blood collection took place at initial diagnosis, before any treatment.

RNA transcripts yielded amplified TCR beta CDR3 regions. Second-round multiplex PCR followed a first-round RT-PCR using HTBI primers. TCRdb ran MiXCR on the multiplex PCR reads and lists one entry per CDR3 protein. The data contain more than 550,000 distinct CDR3 sequences, about two fifths of them seen just once; the ten biggest clones take up around 3%. Germline CDR1 DFQATT, CDR2 SNEGSKA (reference sequence). The CDR3 contains 14 residues. With 4 bases clipped from V and 4 bases from J, the junction kept 7 bases outside the gene matches. This clonotype was seen ten or more times. Source material: peripheral blood. This chain links TRBV20-1 with TRBJ1-5, with 7 nucleotides matching TRBD1. The TCR was taken from an adult man with Graves' ophthalmopathy. In DNA form, the CDR3 reads TGCAGTGCTATTCCCGGGACAGCTAATCAGCCCCAGCATTTT. This gives the protein CSAIPGTANQPQHF.